This T cell receptor (beta chain) was identified in a study of CD8 T cells in ankylosing spondylitis. This clonotype was counted a few times. TCRdb ran MiXCR on the 5' RACE reads and lists one entry per CDR3 protein. Here the sample spans around 100,000 distinct CDR3 sequences, around 24% being singletons. The CDR3 has 16 amino acids. Germline CDR1 and CDR2: SGHTA and FQGNSA. The V gene lost 5 bases and the J gene lost 6 bases, with 22 bases spanning the gap. Sequences were obtained from synovial fluid, either unsorted or a sorted T cell fraction (not recorded which). This chain links TRBV7-2 with TRBJ1-2; D remains unclear. The source is a male donor with ankylosing spondylitis. This CDR3 is CASSRQGAGSIHGYTF. The DNA of the CDR3 is TGTGCCAGCAGCCGCCAAGGAGCGGGCAGCATCCATGGCTACACCTTC. Drawing the rest from reference TRBV7-2 and TRBJ1-2, the complete variable domain is GAGVSQSPSNKVTEKGKDVELRCDPISGHTALYWYRQSLGQGLEFLIYFQGNSAPDKSGLPSDRFSAERTGGSVSTLTIQRTQQEDSAVYLCASSRQGAGSIHGYTFGSGTRLTVV.